This is a list of T cell receptor beta chains from one sample in a study of T cells expressing NK-cell markers. TCRdb re-analyzed the 5' RACE reads; it lists each CDR3 protein once, without DNA. The sample's table shows roughly 450,000 distinct CDR3 sequences. The sample taken for sequencing was blood T cells: a sorted CD56 or NKG2C T cell subset, CD4+ or CD8+ T cells, or bulk PBMC T cells (not recorded which). The receptors shown here come from a woman aged 50 to 60 in good health. Each CDR3 is given with its conserved first and last residue.

J gene: TRBJ2-1
V gene: TRBV29-1
CDR3 length: 13
CDR3 protein: CSVVPSGTHEQFF

J gene: TRBJ2-2
V gene: TRBV4-1
CDR3 length: 16
CDR3 protein: CASSRQNVGGTGELFF

J gene: TRBJ1-1
V gene: TRBV20-1
CDR3 length: 14
CDR3 protein: CSARGLGAPTEAFF

J gene: TRBJ1-1
V gene: TRBV2
CDR3 length: 14
CDR3 protein: CASRDRGGNTEAFF

J gene: TRBJ2-1
V gene: TRBV20-1
CDR3 length: 13
CDR3 protein: CSARPASGMVQFF

J gene: TRBJ2-2
V gene: TRBV11-3
CDR3 length: 17
CDR3 protein: CASSSRLAGANTGELFF

J gene: TRBJ2-3
V gene: TRBV29-1
CDR3 length: 14
CDR3 protein: CSAEGAWVGDTQYF

J gene: TRBJ2-5
V gene: TRBV11-2
CDR3 length: 17
CDR3 protein: CASSPRGSGAIQETQYF

J gene: TRBJ2-2
V gene: TRBV21-1
CDR3 length: 15
CDR3 protein: CASSKTRTNTGELFF

J gene: TRBJ2-4
V gene: TRBV9
CDR3 length: 19
CDR3 protein: CASSPRSGFTTSTKNIQYF

J gene: TRBJ2-3
V gene: TRBV27
CDR3 length: 15
CDR3 protein: CASNPLAGEADTQYF

J gene: TRBJ1-4
V gene: TRBV7-8
CDR3 length: 16
CDR3 protein: CASSSRVTGMGEKLFF

J gene: TRBJ2-4
V gene: TRBV11-2
CDR3 length: 16
CDR3 protein: CASSLGTEIAKNIQYF

J gene: TRBJ2-1
V gene: TRBV12-3/TRBV12-4
CDR3 length: 20
CDR3 protein: CASSFRTAKNQLRGSGEQFF

J gene: TRBJ2-5
V gene: TRBV30
CDR3 length: 12
CDR3 protein: CAWEGGQETQYF

J gene: TRBJ2-2
V gene: TRBV6-1
CDR3 length: 19
CDR3 protein: CASSEIAGGGSANTGELFF

J gene: TRBJ1-2
V gene: TRBV27
CDR3 length: 12
CDR3 protein: CASRDRSYGYTF

J gene: TRBJ1-5
V gene: TRBV6-5
CDR3 length: 14
CDR3 protein: CASSQGQFNQPQHF

J gene: TRBJ2-1
V gene: TRBV4-1
CDR3 length: 13
CDR3 protein: CASSQVLGVEQFF

J gene: TRBJ2-1
V gene: TRBV6-4
CDR3 length: 12
CDR3 protein: CASSDHNNEQFF

J gene: TRBJ1-6
V gene: TRBV5-1
CDR3 length: 14
CDR3 protein: CASSSDRGYSPLHF

J gene: TRBJ1-4
V gene: TRBV7-2
CDR3 length: 15
CDR3 protein: CASSSRATTNEKLFF

J gene: TRBJ2-2
V gene: TRBV5-1
CDR3 length: 16
CDR3 protein: CASSLGQLGAPGELFF

J gene: TRBJ1-2
V gene: TRBV11-3
CDR3 length: 14
CDR3 protein: CASSLDPRQYGYTF

J gene: TRBJ2-5
V gene: TRBV18
CDR3 length: 15
CDR3 protein: CASSPTGTGGETQYF

J gene: TRBJ2-3
V gene: TRBV4-2
CDR3 length: 16
CDR3 protein: CASSQEQGRFTDTQYF

J gene: TRBJ2-1
V gene: TRBV20-1
CDR3 length: 14
CDR3 protein: CSARSYKGSNEQFF

J gene: TRBJ1-6
V gene: TRBV20-1
CDR3 length: 13
CDR3 protein: CSASEEGDRTLHF

J gene: TRBJ2-7
V gene: TRBV29-1
CDR3 length: 12
CDR3 protein: CSVAGGAYEQYF

J gene: TRBJ2-1
V gene: TRBV18
CDR3 length: 14
CDR3 protein: CASSHRAMNDEQFF

J gene: TRBJ2-1
V gene: TRBV7-9
CDR3 length: 16
CDR3 protein: CASSFGLAGRMNEQFF

J gene: TRBJ2-7
V gene: TRBV5-1
CDR3 length: 14
CDR3 protein: CASKAGTRRVEQYF

J gene: TRBJ2-1
V gene: TRBV29-1
CDR3 length: 18
CDR3 protein: CSVGGAPTPSSSYNEQFF

J gene: TRBJ2-3
V gene: TRBV11-3
CDR3 length: 13
CDR3 protein: CASSLDPGDTQYF

J gene: TRBJ1-1
V gene: TRBV30
CDR3 length: 12
CDR3 protein: CARLGTNTEAFF

J gene: TRBJ1-6
V gene: TRBV6-1
CDR3 length: 15
CDR3 protein: CASSEQVSVGSPLHF

J gene: TRBJ1-2
V gene: TRBV29-1
CDR3 length: 13
CDR3 protein: CSAATLGLYGYTF

J gene: TRBJ2-5
V gene: TRBV10-3
CDR3 length: 17
CDR3 protein: CAISESELVRRQETQYF

J gene: TRBJ2-5
V gene: TRBV5-1
CDR3 length: 16
CDR3 protein: CASTQDPGYGTETQYF

J gene: TRBJ2-2
V gene: TRBV12-3/TRBV12-4
CDR3 length: 16
CDR3 protein: CASMENWRAFRGELFF

J gene: TRBJ1-1
V gene: TRBV27
CDR3 length: 14
CDR3 protein: CASSFLTVNTEAFF

J gene: TRBJ1-2
V gene: TRBV5-6
CDR3 length: 14
CDR3 protein: CASSRDRGDYGYTF

J gene: TRBJ1-2
V gene: TRBV24-1
CDR3 length: 14
CDR3 protein: CATSDSRRAGGYTF

J gene: TRBJ1-5
V gene: TRBV20-1
CDR3 length: 17
CDR3 protein: CSARVAGGLNSNQPQHF

J gene: TRBJ1-2
V gene: TRBV12-5
CDR3 length: 17
CDR3 protein: CASGLVISGTVIYGYTF

J gene: TRBJ2-5
V gene: TRBV29-1
CDR3 length: 13
CDR3 protein: CSVEDEGYETQYF

J gene: TRBJ2-7
V gene: TRBV5-6
CDR3 length: 16
CDR3 protein: CASSPRLVGFTYEQYF

J gene: TRBJ1-2
V gene: TRBV7-8
CDR3 length: 15
CDR3 protein: CASSHVRDPADGYTF

J gene: TRBJ2-7
V gene: TRBV7-9
CDR3 length: 18
CDR3 protein: CASSLASGTSGRLGEQYF

J gene: TRBJ1-2
V gene: TRBV9
CDR3 length: 14
CDR3 protein: CASSSLGGAGGYTF

J gene: TRBJ2-4
V gene: TRBV2
CDR3 length: 15
CDR3 protein: CASSEDLASKNIQYF

J gene: TRBJ2-6
V gene: TRBV4-2
CDR3 length: 12
CDR3 protein: CASSQTSNVLTF

J gene: TRBJ2-5
V gene: TRBV9
CDR3 length: 16
CDR3 protein: CASSGRTRDSQETQYF